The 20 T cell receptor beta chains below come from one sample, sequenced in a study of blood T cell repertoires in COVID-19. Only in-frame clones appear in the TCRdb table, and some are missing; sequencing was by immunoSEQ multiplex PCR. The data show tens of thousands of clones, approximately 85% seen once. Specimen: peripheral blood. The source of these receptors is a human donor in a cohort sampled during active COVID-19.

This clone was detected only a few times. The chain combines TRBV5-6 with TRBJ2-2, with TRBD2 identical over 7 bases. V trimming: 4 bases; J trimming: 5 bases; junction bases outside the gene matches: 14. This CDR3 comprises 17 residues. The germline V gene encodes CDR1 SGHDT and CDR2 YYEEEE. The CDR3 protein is CASSPLGRVGRTGELFF. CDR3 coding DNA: TGTGCCAGCAGCCCGTTGGGGAGGGTAGGGCGGACCGGGGAGCTGTTTTTT.

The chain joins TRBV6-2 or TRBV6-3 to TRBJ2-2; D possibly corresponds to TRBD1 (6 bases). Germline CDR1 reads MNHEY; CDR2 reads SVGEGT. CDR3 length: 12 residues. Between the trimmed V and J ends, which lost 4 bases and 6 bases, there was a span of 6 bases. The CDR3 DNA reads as TGTGCCAGCAGTTCAGGGGCCGGGGAGCTGTTTTTT. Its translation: CASSSGAGELFF.

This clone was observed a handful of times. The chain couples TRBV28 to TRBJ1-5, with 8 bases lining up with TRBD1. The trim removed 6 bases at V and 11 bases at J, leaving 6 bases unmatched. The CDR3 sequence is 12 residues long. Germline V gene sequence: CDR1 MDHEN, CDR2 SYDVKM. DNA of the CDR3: TGTGCCAGCAGCACACAGGGGGGGTCCCAGCATTTT. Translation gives CASSTQGGSQHF.

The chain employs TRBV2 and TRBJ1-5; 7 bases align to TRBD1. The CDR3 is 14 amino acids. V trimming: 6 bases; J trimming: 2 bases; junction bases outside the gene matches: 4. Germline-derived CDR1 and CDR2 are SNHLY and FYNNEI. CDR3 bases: TGTGCCAGCAGCCGCGACAGGGGCAATCAGCCCCAGCATTTT. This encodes CASSRDRGNQPQHF.

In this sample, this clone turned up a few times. CDR3 loop: CASSPGARTGDNQPQHF. The CDR3 DNA sequence: TGCGCCAGCAGCCCGGGGGCCCGGACAGGGGACAATCAGCCCCAGCATTTT. This rearrangement joins TRBV23-1 to TRBJ1-5; TRBD1 matches at 9 bases. TRBV23-1 is annotated as an ORF whose role is uncertain. V dropped 6 bases and J dropped 3; count of bases not matched to a gene: 12. The CDR3 has 17 amino acids.

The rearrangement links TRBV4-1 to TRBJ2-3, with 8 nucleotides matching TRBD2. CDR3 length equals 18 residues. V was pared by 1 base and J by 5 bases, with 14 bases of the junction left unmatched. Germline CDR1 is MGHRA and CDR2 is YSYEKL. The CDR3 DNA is TGCGCCAGCAGCCAAGTAAGCCTCTCAGCGGGAGCTCTAGATACGCAGTATTTT. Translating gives CASSQVSLSAGALDTQYF.

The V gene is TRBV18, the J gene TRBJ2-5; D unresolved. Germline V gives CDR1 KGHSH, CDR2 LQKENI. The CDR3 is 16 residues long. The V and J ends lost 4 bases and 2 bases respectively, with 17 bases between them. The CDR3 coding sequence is TGTGCCAGCTCACTTCGCGTCGGCAGGTCGCAAGAGACCCAGTACTTC. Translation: CASSLRVGRSQETQYF.

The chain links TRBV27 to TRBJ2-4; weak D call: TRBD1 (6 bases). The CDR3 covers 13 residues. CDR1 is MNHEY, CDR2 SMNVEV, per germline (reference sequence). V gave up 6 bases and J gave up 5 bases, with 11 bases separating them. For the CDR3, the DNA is TGTGCCAGCAGCAGGGGAGATGAAAACATTCAGTACTTC. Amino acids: CASSRGDENIQYF.

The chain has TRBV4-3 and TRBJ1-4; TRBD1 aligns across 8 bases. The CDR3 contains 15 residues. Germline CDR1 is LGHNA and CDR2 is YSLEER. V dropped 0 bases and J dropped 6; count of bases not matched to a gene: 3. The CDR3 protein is CASSQDTGGDEKLFF. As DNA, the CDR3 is TGCGCCAGCAGCCAAGATACAGGGGGAGATGAAAAACTGTTTTTT.

The CDR3, as DNA: TGTGCCAGTAATCTTCCAGGACAGGGAGCCGGGGAGCTGTTTTTT. It codes for CASNLPGQGAGELFF. V usage is TRBV19 and J usage is TRBJ2-2, with 8 bases matching TRBD1. Germline CDR1 LNHDA, CDR2 SQIVND (reference sequence). This CDR3 is 15 amino acids long. Trimming took 7 bases from V and 6 from J; bases not matched to a gene: 10.

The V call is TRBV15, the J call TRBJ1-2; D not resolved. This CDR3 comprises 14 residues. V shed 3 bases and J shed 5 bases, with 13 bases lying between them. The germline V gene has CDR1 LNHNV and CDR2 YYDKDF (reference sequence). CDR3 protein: CATSRARTGYGYTF. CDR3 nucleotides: TGTGCCACCAGCAGGGCGAGGACGGGGTATGGCTACACCTTC.

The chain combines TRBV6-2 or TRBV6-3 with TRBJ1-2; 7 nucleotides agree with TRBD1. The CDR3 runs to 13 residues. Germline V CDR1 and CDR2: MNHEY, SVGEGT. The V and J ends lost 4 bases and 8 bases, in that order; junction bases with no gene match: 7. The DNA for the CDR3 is TGTGCCAGCAGTTCAGGACAGGTCTACGGCTACACCTTC. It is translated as CASSSGQVYGYTF.

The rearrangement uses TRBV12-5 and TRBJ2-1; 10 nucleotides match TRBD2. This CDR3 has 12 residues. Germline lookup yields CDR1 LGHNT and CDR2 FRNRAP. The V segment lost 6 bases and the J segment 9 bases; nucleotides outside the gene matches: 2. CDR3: CASGIAGGEQFF. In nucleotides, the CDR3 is TGTGCTAGTGGGATAGCGGGAGGTGAGCAGTTCTTC.

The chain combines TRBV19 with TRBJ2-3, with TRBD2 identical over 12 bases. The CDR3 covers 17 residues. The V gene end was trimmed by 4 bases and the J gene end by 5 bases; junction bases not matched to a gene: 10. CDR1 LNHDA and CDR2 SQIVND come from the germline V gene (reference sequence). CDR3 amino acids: CASSNGLAGPSGDTQYF. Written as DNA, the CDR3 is TGTGCCAGTAGTAACGGACTAGCGGGGCCGAGTGGAGATACGCAGTATTTT.

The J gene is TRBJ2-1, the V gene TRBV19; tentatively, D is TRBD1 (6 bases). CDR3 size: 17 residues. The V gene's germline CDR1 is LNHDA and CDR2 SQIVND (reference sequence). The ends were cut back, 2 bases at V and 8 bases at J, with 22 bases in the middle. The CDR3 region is CASSIIGAGTNRDEQFF. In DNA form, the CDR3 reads TGTGCCAGTAGTATAATCGGGGCCGGGACAAACCGCGATGAGCAGTTCTTC.

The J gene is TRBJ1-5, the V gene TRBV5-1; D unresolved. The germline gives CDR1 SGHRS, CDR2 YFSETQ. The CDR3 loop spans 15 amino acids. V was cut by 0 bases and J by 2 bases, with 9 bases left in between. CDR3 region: CASSLDGDGNQPQHF. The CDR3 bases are TGCGCCAGCAGCTTGGACGGGGATGGCAATCAGCCCCAGCATTTT.

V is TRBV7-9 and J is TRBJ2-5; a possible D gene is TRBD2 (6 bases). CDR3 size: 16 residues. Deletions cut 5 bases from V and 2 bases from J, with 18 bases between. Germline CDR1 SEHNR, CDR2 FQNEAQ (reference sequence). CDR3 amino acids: CASSEGPWRGQETQYF. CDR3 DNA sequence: TGTGCCAGCAGCGAGGGACCTTGGAGGGGACAAGAGACCCAGTACTTC.

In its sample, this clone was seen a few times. This CDR3 is CASRTRDRSWNTIYF. In DNA, the CDR3 is TGTGCCAGCAGAACCCGGGACAGGTCCTGGAACACCATATATTTT. V and J are TRBV28 and TRBJ1-3; 8 positions agree with TRBD1. CDR1 and CDR2 (germline): MDHEN, SYDVKM. The CDR3 spans 15 residues. Trimming removed 6 bases from V and 7 bases from J; junction bases left unmatched: 11. Complete variable domain (other parts from reference TRBV28 and TRBJ1-3): DVKVTQSSRYLVKRTGEKVFLECVQDMDHENMFWYRQDPGLGLRLIYFSYDVKMKEKGDIPEGYSVSREKKERFSLILESASTNQTSMYLCASRTRDRSWNTIYFGEGSWLTVV.

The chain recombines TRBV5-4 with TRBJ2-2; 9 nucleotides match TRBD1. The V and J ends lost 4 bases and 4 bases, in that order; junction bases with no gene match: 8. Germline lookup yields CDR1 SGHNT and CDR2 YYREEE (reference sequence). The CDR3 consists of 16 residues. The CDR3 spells CASSGDREVGTGELFF. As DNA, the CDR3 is TGTGCCAGCAGCGGGGACAGGGAGGTGGGCACCGGGGAGCTGTTTTTT.

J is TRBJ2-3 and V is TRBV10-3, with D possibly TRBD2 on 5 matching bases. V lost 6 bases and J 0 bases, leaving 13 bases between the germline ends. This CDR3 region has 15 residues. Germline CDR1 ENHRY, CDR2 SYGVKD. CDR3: CAISLTTTSTDTQYF. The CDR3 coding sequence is TGTGCCATCAGCTTAACGACTACTAGCACAGATACGCAGTATTTT.